The 22 T cell receptor beta chains listed next were all sequenced from one sample in a study of persistence of HIV-infected CD4 T cells. The stimulus was lysate of CMV-infected fibroblasts, about 11 ug/mL. Sorted nonresponding memory CD4+ T cells were CD40L-negative, CD69-negative, CD45RO-high. The libraries were made with immunoSEQ version 4 in survey mode. Profiled with immunoSEQ multiplex PCR; TCRdb holds only in-frame clones, not every one. The data show more than 30,000 clones, more than 70% seen once. These receptors' antigens are unknown. Here the sequenced sample was CD4+ T cells sorted from PBMCs after roughly 19-hour stimulation, taken from a patient who received antiretroviral therapy. Receptor source: an adult man with HIV who was CMV-seropositive.

This clone was detected only a few times. In DNA form, the CDR3 reads TGTGCCAGCGACGGGACCTCGGAAAAACTGTTTTTT. Protein: CASDGTSEKLFF. V gene TRBV7-9 combines with J gene TRBJ1-4, with D possibly TRBD1 on 5 matching bases. Germline V gene sequence: CDR1 SEHNR, CDR2 FQNEAQ (reference sequence). The CDR3 is made up of 12 amino acids. V was trimmed by 8 bases and J by 8 bases, leaving 12 bases between them.

The chain carries TRBV7-2 and TRBJ1-1; the D gene is possibly TRBD1 (5 bases). Germline assignment: CDR1 SGHTA and CDR2 FQGNSA. The germline V and J ends were trimmed by 3 bases and 1 base, with 15 bases remaining between them. This CDR3 contains 16 residues. CDR3 in amino acids: CASSLNRPRANTEAFF. CDR3 DNA sequence: TGTGCCAGCAGCTTGAACAGGCCTAGGGCGAACACTGAAGCTTTCTTT. Based on the CDR3 plus reference TRBV7-2 and TRBJ1-1, the full variable domain is GAGVSQSPSNKVTEKGKDVELRCDPISGHTALYWYRQSLGQGLEFLIYFQGNSAPDKSGLPSDRFSAERTGGSVSTLTIQRTQQEDSAVYLCASSLNRPRANTEAFFGQGTRLTVV.

This clone has just one count. The rearrangement links TRBV5-4 to TRBJ1-3, with D possibly matching TRBD1 (6 bases). The CDR3 covers 17 residues. The germline V and J ends were trimmed by 4 bases and 0 bases, with 17 bases remaining between them. Germline V gene sequence: CDR1 SGHNT, CDR2 YYREEE (reference sequence). CDR3 sequence: CASSRGGGSISGNTIYF. CDR3 sequence (DNA): TGTGCCAGCAGCCGCGGGGGCGGATCAATCTCTGGAAACACCATATATTTT. The whole variable domain, filled in from reference TRBV5-4 and TRBJ1-3, reads ETGVTQSPTHLIKTRGQQVTLRCSSQSGHNTVSWYQQALGQGPQFIFQYYREEENGRGNFPPRFSGLQFPNYSSELNVNALELDDSALYLCASSRGGGSISGNTIYFGEGSWLTVV.

This chain links TRBV24-1 with TRBJ2-1, with 7 bases matching TRBD1. This CDR3 is 15 amino acids long. Per germline, CDR1 KGHDR and CDR2 SFDVKD. V lost 3 bases, J lost 3 bases, and 4 bases stayed unmatched. Written as DNA, the CDR3 is TGTGCCACCAGTGATATGAACAGGGGCTACAATGAGCAGTTCTTC. Translated: CATSDMNRGYNEQFF.

The chain employs TRBV18 and TRBJ2-7, with TRBD2 as a possible D gene (6 bases). CDR1 KGHSH and CDR2 LQKENI come from the germline V gene. V lost 5 bases, J lost 6 bases, and 14 bases lay in between. This CDR3 has 13 amino acids. The CDR3 DNA is TGTGCCAGCTCATCTCTGGAGGGCAGCGAGCAGTACTTC. It specifies CASSSLEGSEQYF.

The V gene is TRBV5-8, the J gene TRBJ1-5; D not certain. The V end lost 0 bases, the J end lost 3 bases, and 7 bases lay between the germline ends. The germline V gene encodes CDR1 SGHTS and CDR2 YDEGEE. The CDR3 is 14 amino acids. CDR3: CASSLGSNNQPQHF. CDR3 DNA sequence: TGTGCCAGCAGCTTGGGCAGTAACAATCAGCCCCAGCATTTT.

This chain links TRBV18 with TRBJ2-1, with D hard to call. Germline lookup yields CDR1 KGHSH and CDR2 LQKENI. V was cut by 0 bases and J by 7 bases, with 7 bases left in between. The CDR3 has 13 amino acids. The CDR3 region has the DNA TGTGCCAGCTCACCACCGGTCGGGAATGAGCAGTTCTTC. Translation: CASSPPVGNEQFF.

The chain has TRBV4-1 and TRBJ2-1; 11 bases match TRBD1. V lost 1 base to trimming and J lost 7 bases; unmatched junction nucleotides: 3. Germline CDR1 and CDR2: MGHRA and YSYEKL. The length of the CDR3 is 15 residues. In DNA form, the CDR3 reads TGCGCCAGCAGCCAAGGTGGGACAGGGGGAAATGAGCAGTTCTTC. Translating it yields CASSQGGTGGNEQFF.

The chain is built from TRBV19 and TRBJ2-1, with D possibly being TRBD1 or TRBD2 (6 bases each). CDR1 LNHDA and CDR2 SQIVND come from the germline V gene (reference sequence). V was cut by 7 bases and J by 8 bases, with 33 bases left in between. The CDR3 consists of 19 residues. The CDR3 protein is CASNEFGGRGTSASDEQFF. Written as DNA, the CDR3 is TGTGCCAGTAACGAATTTGGGGGCCGGGGGACTTCTGCCTCCGATGAGCAGTTCTTC.

The rearrangement joins TRBV5-1 to TRBJ1-1; D is perhaps TRBD1 (5 bases). Trimming took 7 bases from V and 2 from J, leaving 15 bases between them. The length of the CDR3 is 14 residues. Germline CDR1 SGHRS, CDR2 YFSETQ. CDR3 sequence (DNA): TGCGCCAGCTCCCTTTCGACAGTTAACACTGAAGCTTTCTTT. This sequence encodes CASSLSTVNTEAFF.

The chain combines TRBV5-1 with TRBJ1-2; tentatively, D is TRBD1 (5 bases). V lost 1 base and J 3 bases, leaving 13 bases between the germline ends. The CDR3 has 15 residues. CDR1 is SGHRS, CDR2 YFSETQ, per germline. The CDR3: CASSLTVDSYYGYTF. CDR3 in DNA: TGCGCCAGCAGCTTGACCGTCGACAGTTACTATGGCTACACCTTC.

V usage is TRBV11-1 and J usage is TRBJ2-7; the D gene is possibly TRBD2 (6 bases). V shed 5 bases and J shed 5 bases, with 16 bases lying between them. Germline CDR1 and CDR2: SGHAT and FQDESV (reference sequence). The CDR3 is 14 residues long. The CDR3 loop reads CASSPRSGLDEQYF. The CDR3 DNA follows: TGTGCCAGCAGCCCACGTAGCGGTTTAGACGAGCAGTACTTC.

The CDR3 nucleotides are TGTGCCACCAGCAGAGACCCCCCTGGACGAGGCAGGGTCAACGAGCAGTACTTC. It translates to CATSRDPPGRGRVNEQYF. J is TRBJ2-7 and V is TRBV15, with D possibly matching TRBD1 (5 bases). Trimming pared 0 bases from V and 5 bases from J, leaving 23 bases between. This CDR3 contains 18 residues. Per the germline V gene, CDR1 is LNHNV and CDR2 is YYDKDF (reference sequence).

V is TRBV9 and J is TRBJ1-1; 11 bases fit TRBD1. Trimming cost V 2 bases and J 4 bases; bases outside gene matches: 7. Germline V gene data show CDR1 as SGDLS and CDR2 as YYNGEE. This CDR3 has 16 residues. This CDR3 reads CASSVGQGAAGTEAFF. In nucleotides, the CDR3 is TGTGCCAGCAGCGTCGGACAGGGGGCTGCGGGCACTGAAGCTTTCTTT.

This clone was detected only a few times. The rearrangement uses TRBV29-1 and TRBJ1-1, with 9 bases identical to TRBD1. The V gene's germline CDR1 is SQVTM and CDR2 ANQGSEA. V lost 4 bases, J lost 4 bases, and 4 bases stayed unmatched. This CDR3 has 13 residues. The CDR3: CSVGGQGFTEAFF. The DNA of the CDR3 is TGCAGCGTTGGGGGACAGGGATTCACTGAAGCTTTCTTT.

The chain employs TRBV5-1 and TRBJ1-4; TRBD1 aligns across 7 bases. Trimming cost V 5 bases and J 6 bases; bases outside gene matches: 13. The CDR3 covers 16 residues. The germline CDR1 and CDR2 sequences are SGHRS and YFSETQ. DNA for the CDR3: TGCGCCAGCAGTAAGCCTACCGGGACAGCGGATGAAAAACTGTTTTTT. Encoded protein: CASSKPTGTADEKLFF.

A single count supports this clone. The chain is built from TRBV3-1 (or the pseudogene TRBV3-2) and TRBJ2-7; 7 bases align to TRBD2. CDR1 and CDR2 (germline): LGHDT, YNNKEL (reference sequence). The CDR3 runs 14 residues. After removal of 1 base from V and 3 bases from J, the junction contained 3 bases not matched to a gene. This CDR3 is CASSQGGGLYEQYF. The DNA for the CDR3 is TGTGCCAGCAGCCAAGGGGGGGGACTCTACGAGCAGTACTTC.

The chain carries TRBV7-3 and TRBJ2-1, with 9 bases fitting TRBD2. From germline, CDR1 is SGHTA and CDR2 FQGTGA. This CDR3 region has 16 residues. The ends lost 0 bases at V and 2 bases at J; junction bases unmatched: 2. In DNA, the CDR3 is TGTGCCAGCAGCTTAACGCCTAGCGGGGCCTACAATGAGCAGTTCTTC. Its protein is CASSLTPSGAYNEQFF.

The V gene is TRBV6-4, the J gene TRBJ1-2; the D is unclear. The CDR3 consists of 11 residues. Germline V CDR1 and CDR2: MRHNA, SNTAGT. The germline V and J ends were trimmed by 2 bases and 8 bases, with 6 bases remaining between them. The CDR3: CASSDNGGYTF. CDR3 DNA sequence: TGTGCCAGCAGTGACAACGGGGGCTACACCTTC.

The CDR3, as DNA: TGCAGTGCTGAACAGGGGGACGGCTACACCTTC. It is translated as CSAEQGDGYTF. The gene calls are TRBV20-1 and TRBJ1-2; 8 positions match TRBD1. The CDR3 has 11 residues. Germline V gene data show CDR1 as DFQATT and CDR2 as SNEGSKA (reference sequence). V shed 5 bases, J shed 8 bases, and the junction held 4 bases outside the gene matches.

The chain carries TRBV7-9 and TRBJ2-2; no firm D call. This CDR3 comprises 12 residues. Trimming pared 6 bases from V and 8 bases from J, leaving 10 bases between. In germline, CDR1 is SEHNR, CDR2 FQNEAQ (reference sequence). CDR3 region: CASSVPTGELFF. In DNA form, the CDR3 reads TGTGCCAGCAGTGTTCCGACAGGGGAGCTGTTTTTT.

This rearrangement joins TRBV19 to TRBJ1-4; the D is unclear. The germline V and J ends were trimmed by 3 bases and 13 bases, with 21 bases remaining between them. Germline V CDR1 and CDR2: LNHDA, SQIVND (reference sequence). The CDR3 runs 15 residues. The CDR3 reads CASSMTLAARGVLFF. The CDR3 DNA sequence: TGTGCCAGTAGTATGACGCTGGCAGCCCGTGGAGTACTGTTTTTT.